Listed below are T cell receptor beta chains from one sample, sequenced in a study of cytomegalovirus exposure and HLA in healthy donors. TCRdb's copy holds only in-frame clones and misses some; the assay was immunoSEQ multiplex PCR. The sample lists about 100,000 clones, about 80% occurring once. The sample consisted of PBMCs. These TCRs come from a middle-aged woman in good health and CMV-seronegative. The CDR3 runs from the conserved cysteine through the conserved F or W. Each record gives: V gene, J gene, D gene, clone size, CDR3 DNA, CDR3 protein. D genes are given only for firm matches. The size entry is marked missing in some rows and otherwise reads once, few, many or a size class.

v_gene: TRBV30; j_gene: TRBJ2-3; d_gene: .; abundance: .; CDR3nt: TGTGCCTCCGAGTTTCGGGGGTCAGATACGCAGTATTTT; CDR3aa: CASEFRGSDTQYF
v_gene: TRBV19; j_gene: TRBJ2-7; d_gene: .; abundance: .; CDR3nt: TGTGCCAGTAGTATCCAGGGTACCTCCTACGAGCAGTACTTC; CDR3aa: CASSIQGTSYEQYF
v_gene: TRBV9; j_gene: TRBJ2-3; d_gene: TRBD2; abundance: .; CDR3nt: TGTGCCAGCAGCCTCCCGACTAGCGGGAGGAGACTCACAGATACGCAGTATTTT; CDR3aa: CASSLPTSGRRLTDTQYF
v_gene: TRBV7-2; j_gene: TRBJ2-3; d_gene: TRBD2; abundance: .; CDR3nt: TGTGCCAGCAGCTTATCTAGCGGGGGCACAGATACGCAGTATTTT; CDR3aa: CASSLSSGGTDTQYF
v_gene: TRBV5-1; j_gene: TRBJ2-7; d_gene: TRBD2; abundance: .; CDR3nt: TGCGCCAGCAGCTTGGGTAAAGCGGGGGCCCCCTCGAGCTCCTACGAGCAGTACTTC; CDR3aa: CASSLGKAGAPSSSYEQYF
v_gene: TRBV28; j_gene: TRBJ1-4; d_gene: TRBD1; abundance: .; CDR3nt: TGTGCCAGCAGATCCGGACAGGGGGCGTATGAAAAACTGTTTTTT; CDR3aa: CASRSGQGAYEKLFF
v_gene: TRBV6-6; j_gene: TRBJ2-7; d_gene: .; abundance: .; CDR3nt: TGTGCCAGCAGTTTCTACAGTGACCCCGAGCAGTACTTC; CDR3aa: CASSFYSDPEQYF
v_gene: TRBV5-4; j_gene: TRBJ2-3; d_gene: .; abundance: .; CDR3nt: TGTGCCAGCAGCGCCTTTAGTCAGGCAGATACGCAGTATTTT; CDR3aa: CASSAFSQADTQYF
v_gene: TRBV27; j_gene: TRBJ2-7; d_gene: TRBD1; abundance: .; CDR3nt: TGTGCCAGCAGCCGGGACAGGAACGAGCAGTACTTC; CDR3aa: CASSRDRNEQYF
v_gene: TRBV7-2; j_gene: TRBJ2-7; d_gene: .; abundance: .; CDR3nt: TGTGCCAGCAGCGCAGGGGTGGGGAGAGGGTACGAGCAGTACTTC; CDR3aa: CASSAGVGRGYEQYF
v_gene: TRBV11-2; j_gene: TRBJ1-4; d_gene: .; abundance: .; CDR3nt: TGTGCCAGCAGCCTAGGACAGTTGAATGAAAAACTGTTTTTT; CDR3aa: CASSLGQLNEKLFF
v_gene: TRBV19; j_gene: TRBJ1-5; d_gene: .; abundance: .; CDR3nt: TGTGCCAGCAACCCAGGGTCTGGTCAGCCCCAGCATTTT; CDR3aa: CASNPGSGQPQHF
v_gene: TRBV6-6; j_gene: TRBJ1-4; d_gene: .; abundance: .; CDR3nt: TGTGCCAGCAGTGCGACGGGTGGTCCTAATGAAAAACTGTTTTTT; CDR3aa: CASSATGGPNEKLFF
v_gene: TRBV30; j_gene: TRBJ2-7; d_gene: TRBD1; abundance: .; CDR3nt: TGTGCCTGGAGTGTACAGACAGGGATCGAGCAGTACTTC; CDR3aa: CAWSVQTGIEQYF
v_gene: TRBV10-3; j_gene: TRBJ1-4; d_gene: .; abundance: once; CDR3nt: TGTGCCATCAGTGATGGGGAGTCGGGAGAAAAACTGTTTTTT; CDR3aa: CAISDGESGEKLFF
v_gene: TRBV5-1; j_gene: TRBJ2-5; d_gene: TRBD1; abundance: .; CDR3nt: TGCGCCAGCAGCTGGGGACAGGGGGCCATGGAGACCCAGTACTTC; CDR3aa: CASSWGQGAMETQYF
v_gene: TRBV11-2; j_gene: TRBJ1-1; d_gene: .; abundance: once; CDR3nt: TGTGCCAGCAGCTTTGCAGGGGTGAACACTGAAGCTTTCTTT; CDR3aa: CASSFAGVNTEAFF
v_gene: TRBV7-2; j_gene: TRBJ1-1; d_gene: TRBD1; abundance: .; CDR3nt: TGTGCCAGCAGCCCGGCCAGGGGGCGAACTGAAGCTTTCTTT; CDR3aa: CASSPARGRTEAFF
v_gene: TRBV7-2; j_gene: TRBJ2-5; d_gene: .; abundance: .; CDR3nt: TGTGCCAGCAGCTTAGGCTACGAGACCCAGTACTTC; CDR3aa: CASSLGYETQYF
v_gene: TRBV19; j_gene: TRBJ1-2; d_gene: .; abundance: .; CDR3nt: TGTGCCAGTAGTATAAATCCTGTCGGAGACTATGGCTACACCTTC; CDR3aa: CASSINPVGDYGYTF
v_gene: TRBV5-6; j_gene: TRBJ1-2; d_gene: .; abundance: .; CDR3nt: TGTGCCAGCAGCCCCACGATGCAGGGAAGAGACTATGGCTACACCTTC; CDR3aa: CASSPTMQGRDYGYTF
v_gene: TRBV5-4; j_gene: TRBJ2-1; d_gene: TRBD1; abundance: .; CDR3nt: TGTGCCAGCAGTGGACAGGGTCGCGACAATGAGCAGTTCTTC; CDR3aa: CASSGQGRDNEQFF
v_gene: TRBV19; j_gene: TRBJ1-5; d_gene: .; abundance: .; CDR3nt: TGTGCCAGTAGTATAGAACAGGGCTTATATAGCAATCAGCCCCAGCATTTT; CDR3aa: CASSIEQGLYSNQPQHF
v_gene: TRBV15; j_gene: TRBJ1-2; d_gene: TRBD1; abundance: .; CDR3nt: TGTGCCACCAGCAGAGAGTGGGGGACAGGGGGATATGGCTACACCTTC; CDR3aa: CATSREWGTGGYGYTF
v_gene: TRBV4-1; j_gene: TRBJ1-2; d_gene: TRBD1; abundance: .; CDR3nt: TGCGCCAGCAGCGAGAATAGACAGGGGGATAACTATGGCTACACCTTC; CDR3aa: CASSENRQGDNYGYTF
v_gene: TRBV7-2; j_gene: TRBJ2-7; d_gene: .; abundance: .; CDR3nt: TGTGCCAGCAGCTTACTGCTATCACCAAACGAGCAGTACTTC; CDR3aa: CASSLLLSPNEQYF
v_gene: TRBV18; j_gene: TRBJ1-6; d_gene: .; abundance: .; CDR3nt: TGTGCCACCTTTCGACAGGATAATTCACCCCTCCACTTT; CDR3aa: CATFRQDNSPLHF
v_gene: TRBV30; j_gene: TRBJ2-7; d_gene: .; abundance: once; CDR3nt: TGTGCCTGGAGTGTCTTAGACGAGCAGTACTTC; CDR3aa: CAWSVLDEQYF
v_gene: TRBV5-1; j_gene: TRBJ1-1; d_gene: .; abundance: .; CDR3nt: TGCGCCAGCAGCTTTAGCAGGGGACATACTGAAGCTTTCTTT; CDR3aa: CASSFSRGHTEAFF
v_gene: TRBV7-9; j_gene: TRBJ2-5; d_gene: TRBD2; abundance: .; CDR3nt: TGTTCCAGCAGCTTATCTATAGCGGGAGAAGAGACCCAGTACTTC; CDR3aa: CSSSLSIAGEETQYF
v_gene: TRBV7-9; j_gene: TRBJ2-3; d_gene: TRBD2; abundance: .; CDR3nt: TGTGCCAGCAGCCTGGGACTAGCGGGGACCACAGATACGCAGTATTTT; CDR3aa: CASSLGLAGTTDTQYF
v_gene: TRBV2; j_gene: TRBJ1-5; d_gene: TRBD1; abundance: .; CDR3nt: TGTGCCAGCAGCGGGACAGGCACTGGGGTTCAGCCCCAGCATTTT; CDR3aa: CASSGTGTGVQPQHF
v_gene: TRBV10-1; j_gene: TRBJ2-1; d_gene: .; abundance: .; CDR3nt: TGCGCCAGCCCCAGGGGCAGGGCCTCCTACAATGAGCAGTTCTTC; CDR3aa: CASPRGRASYNEQFF
v_gene: TRBV29-1; j_gene: TRBJ2-1; d_gene: TRBD1; abundance: .; CDR3nt: TGCAGCGTTGTGAAACAGGGGTCAGGAGATGAGCAGTTCTTC; CDR3aa: CSVVKQGSGDEQFF
v_gene: TRBV10-3; j_gene: TRBJ2-5; d_gene: TRBD2; abundance: .; CDR3nt: TGTGCCATCTGGCGGGGGGGCCAAGAGACCCAGTACTTC; CDR3aa: CAIWRGGQETQYF
v_gene: TRBV2; j_gene: TRBJ1-3; d_gene: .; abundance: .; CDR3nt: TGTGCCAGCAGTGAAGTAATGTTCGGGGAGGTTCGAAACACCATATATTTT; CDR3aa: CASSEVMFGEVRNTIYF
v_gene: TRBV5-1; j_gene: TRBJ1-4; d_gene: .; abundance: .; CDR3nt: TGCGCCAGCAGCCCCGGGACAAACAACGAAAAACTGTTTTTT; CDR3aa: CASSPGTNNEKLFF
v_gene: TRBV7-2; j_gene: TRBJ2-5; d_gene: TRBD2; abundance: few; CDR3nt: TGTGCCAGCAGCCCTAAGCGACTAGCGGGCCAAGAGACCCAGTACTTC; CDR3aa: CASSPKRLAGQETQYF